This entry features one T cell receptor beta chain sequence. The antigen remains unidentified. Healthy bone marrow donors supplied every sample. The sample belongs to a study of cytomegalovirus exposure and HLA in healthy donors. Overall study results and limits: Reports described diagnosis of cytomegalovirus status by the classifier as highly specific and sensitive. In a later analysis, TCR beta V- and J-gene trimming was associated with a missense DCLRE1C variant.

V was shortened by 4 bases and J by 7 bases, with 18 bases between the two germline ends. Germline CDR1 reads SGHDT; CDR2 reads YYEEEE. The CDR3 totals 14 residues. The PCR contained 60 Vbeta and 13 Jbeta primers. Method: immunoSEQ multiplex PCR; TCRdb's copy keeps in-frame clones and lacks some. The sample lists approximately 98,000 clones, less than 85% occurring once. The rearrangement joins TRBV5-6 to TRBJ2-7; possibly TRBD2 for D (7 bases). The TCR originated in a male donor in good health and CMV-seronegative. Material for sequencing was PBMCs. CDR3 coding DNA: TGTGCCAGCAGCGCCCAAGGGGGGGCGGGAGAGCAGTACTTC. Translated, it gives CASSAQGGAGEQYF.